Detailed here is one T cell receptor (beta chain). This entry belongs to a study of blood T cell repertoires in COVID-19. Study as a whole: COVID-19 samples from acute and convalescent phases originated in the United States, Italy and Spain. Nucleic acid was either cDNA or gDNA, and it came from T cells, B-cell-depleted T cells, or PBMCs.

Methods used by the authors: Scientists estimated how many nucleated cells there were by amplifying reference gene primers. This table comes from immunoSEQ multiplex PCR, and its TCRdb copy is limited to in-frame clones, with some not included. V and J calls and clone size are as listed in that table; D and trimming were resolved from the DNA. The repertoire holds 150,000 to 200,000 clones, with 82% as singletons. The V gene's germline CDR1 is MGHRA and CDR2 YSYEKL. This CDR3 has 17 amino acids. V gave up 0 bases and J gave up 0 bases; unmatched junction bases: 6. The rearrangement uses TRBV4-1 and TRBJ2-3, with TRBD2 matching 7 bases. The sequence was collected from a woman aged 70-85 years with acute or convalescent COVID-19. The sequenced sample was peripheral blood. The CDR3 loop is CASSQDPTSASTDTQYF. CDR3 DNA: TGCGCCAGCAGCCAAGACCCCACTAGCGCTAGCACAGATACGCAGTATTTT.